These T cell receptor beta chains were read from a single sample in a study of radiation and T cells in renal cell carcinoma. Sequencing was performed with immunoSEQ multiplex PCR; in TCRdb, only in-frame clones are kept and a portion is missing. The table lists 110,000 to 150,000 clones, roughly 83% of them singletons. The specimen comprised blood, sampled from a patient whose treatment included radiotherapy and nephrectomy. The receptors stem from a woman between 50 and 59 years old with renal cell carcinoma. CDR3s include the opening cysteine and the closing phenylalanine or tryptophan. D genes are given only for firm matches. Size tells how often a clone was seen (once, few, many) or the class of an expanded clone, and some rows leave it out.

CDR3nt,CDR3aa,j_gene,abundance,d_gene,v_gene
TGCGCCAGCAGCCAACGGGACACTAATGAAAAACTGTTTTTT,CASSQRDTNEKLFF,TRBJ1-4,few,.,TRBV4-1
TGTGCCAGCAGTTTGGACAGGGGCGTTGGCGGGGAGCTGTTTTTT,CASSLDRGVGGELFF,TRBJ2-2,.,TRBD1,TRBV27
TGTGCCAGCAGGGGGGAACAGTACGTGAAGACCCAGTACTTC,CASRGEQYVKTQYF,TRBJ2-5,.,.,TRBV2
TGTGCCAGCAGCCCAACCGGGACAGACACCGGGGAGCTGTTTTTT,CASSPTGTDTGELFF,TRBJ2-2,.,TRBD1,TRBV7-2
TGCGCCAGCAGCCCCCAATTAGGACAGGGGGCTGGGGCCAACGTCCTGACTTTC,CASSPQLGQGAGANVLTF,TRBJ2-6,.,TRBD1,TRBV4-1
TGCGCCAGCAGCTTGGGCGCTAGCGATAGGTCCTCAGAGACCCAGTACTTC,CASSLGASDRSSETQYF,TRBJ2-5,.,.,TRBV5-1
TGTGCCAGCAGTCTGGGGGGACAGGGGCAAAATCAGCCCCAGCATTTT,CASSLGGQGQNQPQHF,TRBJ1-5,.,TRBD1,TRBV5-6
TGTGCCAGCAGCGAGGGACAGGGTAACACTGAAGCTTTCTTT,CASSEGQGNTEAFF,TRBJ1-1,few,TRBD1,TRBV7-9
TGCGCCAGCAGCCAGGATGGAATAGCCAAAAACATTCAGTACTTC,CASSQDGIAKNIQYF,TRBJ2-4,.,.,TRBV5-1
TGCAGCGTTGTCAATCTCCCTGAAGAGACCCAGTACTTC,CSVVNLPEETQYF,TRBJ2-5,.,.,TRBV29-1
TGCGCCCAAAGTCGTGGACAGGGAGCGTCGGTTTACGAGCAGTACTTC,CAQSRGQGASVYEQYF,TRBJ2-7,.,TRBD1,TRBV10-2
TGTGCCAGCAGCCCCGGGGACATCCTCTACGAGCAGTACTTC,CASSPGDILYEQYF,TRBJ2-7,.,.,TRBV7-9
TGCGCCAGCAGCTTGGCAGGGCTGAACGAGCAGTACTTC,CASSLAGLNEQYF,TRBJ2-7,.,.,TRBV5-1
TGCGCCAGCAGGGCCACTGGGGCCAACGTCCTGACTTTC,CASRATGANVLTF,TRBJ2-6,once,.,TRBV5-1
TGCGCCAGCAGCCGGCTCCCGGCAGGATCGAACTATGGCTACACCTTC,CASSRLPAGSNYGYTF,TRBJ1-2,.,.,TRBV4-1
TGTGCCAGCAGCTTAACTAGCGGGGGGTACAATGAGCAGTTCTTC,CASSLTSGGYNEQFF,TRBJ2-1,.,TRBD2,TRBV9
TGCGCCAGCAGCCGTTCAGGACAGGGAGGCTATGGCTACACCTTC,CASSRSGQGGYGYTF,TRBJ1-2,once,TRBD1,TRBV4-3
TGTGCCAGCAGGTCAGCGGGCGAGCAGTACTTC,CASRSAGEQYF,TRBJ2-7,.,.,TRBV2
TGTGCCTGGCAACCCCGTGGGAGGGGACTTAATGAAAAACTGTTTTTT,CAWQPRGRGLNEKLFF,TRBJ1-4,.,.,TRBV30
TGTGCCAGCAGCTTAAGAGCAGTAGCGACCTACGAGCAGTACTTC,CASSLRAVATYEQYF,TRBJ2-7,.,.,TRBV7-9
TGTGCCAGCAGCCAAGGGGGCCCTGAAGCTTTCTTT,CASSQGGPEAFF,TRBJ1-1,.,.,TRBV14
TGTGCCAGCAGTGACAGGGAAACCGGGGAGCTGTTTTTT,CASSDRETGELFF,TRBJ2-2,medium-sized,.,TRBV6-4
TGTGCCAGTAGTGAGGACAGGGGACTCGTGAATACGCAGTATTTT,CASSEDRGLVNTQYF,TRBJ2-3,.,TRBD1,TRBV19
TGCGCCAGCAGCCAAAATCGAGGGGGTGGGACAGATACGCAGTATTTT,CASSQNRGGGTDTQYF,TRBJ2-3,.,.,TRBV4-3
TGTGCCTGGAGTGTACTAGGTAATCAGCCCCAGCATTTT,CAWSVLGNQPQHF,TRBJ1-5,.,.,TRBV30
TGTGCCAGCAGTCAAACTAGTTTTGGGGAGACCCAGTACTTC,CASSQTSFGETQYF,TRBJ2-5,.,.,TRBV27